This T cell receptor beta chain was sequenced in a study of T-cell reconstitution after alpha-beta-depleted transplantation in children. The CDR3 covers 14 residues. CDR1 SQVTM and CDR2 ANQGSEA come from the germline V gene. Unique molecular identifiers were incorporated into the prepared TCRbeta library. From the PCR reads, TCRdb called clonotypes with MiXCR, one entry per CDR3 protein. Of 700,000 to 950,000 distinct CDR3 sequences in the sample, about 15% were seen once. This clonotype was counted once. Its matching antigen is unknown. A much larger clone differs from this one at a single base, so this may be a read error. Study-level points and caveats: Expanded graft clones numbering several hundred reportedly gave rise to alpha-beta T cells about two months after transplant.

This material consisted of PBMCs, mostly from graft donor cells, taken 360 days after TCRalphabeta/CD19-depleted stem cell transplant. V usage is TRBV29-1 and J usage is TRBJ2-3, with D possibly matching TRBD1 (6 bases). The sequence derives from a male patient younger than 18 who had a stem cell transplant for acute lymphoblastic leukemia, so the T cells may come from the graft donor. The CDR3 sequence is CSVDWTESTDAQYF. In DNA, the CDR3 is TGCAGCGTTGATTGGACAGAGTCCACAGATGCGCAGTATTTT.